Each of the 31 T cell receptor beta chains below was sequenced from the same sample in a study of human T cells and chemical hapten exposure. Time point reported: patch test 3, about 24 weeks after DPC sensitization. Treatment meaning: therapeutic diphenylcyclopropenone sensitization with weekly scalp DPC. TCRdb redid the calling of the RACE reads with MiXCR, one entry per CDR3 protein. This table holds about 84,000 distinct CDR3 sequences, 11% found once. This specimen consisted of whole blood, obtained in connection with sensitization to the hapten diphenylcyclopropenone (DPC). These receptors all stem from a woman aged 45 to 65 with alopecia areata. Some clones in this sample may be carry-over from other donors' samples.

This clonotype came up a few times. This chain connects TRBV12-3 or TRBV12-4 to TRBJ1-4; the match to TRBD1 covers 8 bases. This CDR3 spans 15 amino acids. V shed 7 bases, J shed 6 bases, and the junction held 10 bases outside the gene matches. Here the CDR3 reads CASTASGGEDEKLFF. The CDR3, as DNA: TGTGCCAGCACCGCGTCAGGGGGCGAGGATGAAAAACTGTTTTTT.

In its sample, this clonotype was seen many times. The chain has TRBV20-1 and TRBJ1-2; no clear D gene. The CDR3 totals 11 residues. Germline V gives CDR1 DFQATT, CDR2 SNEGSKA (reference sequence). V lost 5 bases to trimming and J lost 7 bases, with 11 bases between them. The CDR3 is CSAVLWGGYTF. The CDR3 nucleotides read TGCAGTGCTGTCCTCTGGGGTGGCTACACCTTC.

This chain uses TRBV7-3 with TRBJ1-1, with TRBD1 matching 9 bases. In germline, CDR1 is SGHTA, CDR2 FQGTGA. The CDR3 is 14 residues long. Trimming at V came to 5 bases and at J to 10 bases, leaving 11 bases not matched to a gene. Here the CDR3 DNA reads TGTGCCAGCAGCCCAGGGACAGGGAGTTACGGAGCTTTCTTT. Its translation is CASSPGTGSYGAFF.

This clonotype occurred many times. The chain is built from TRBV29-1 and TRBJ2-7; TRBD1 matches at 8 bases. Looked up from germline, CDR1 is SQVTM and CDR2 is ANQGSEA. The V segment lost 6 bases and the J segment 6 bases; nucleotides outside the gene matches: 13. The CDR3 consists of 14 residues. CDR3 coding DNA: TGCAGCGTGGTTGGGACAGGCCCATCCGGCGAGCAGTACTTC. Its protein is CSVVGTGPSGEQYF.

The sample holds a few counts of this clonotype. DNA of the CDR3: TGTGCCAGCAGCTTGATGCTGAGCGGGAGTGGCCCCTACGAGCAGTACTTC. Protein: CASSLMLSGSGPYEQYF. J is TRBJ2-7 and V is TRBV7-2; 8 bases map to TRBD2. Germline CDR1 and CDR2: SGHTA and FQGNSA. This CDR3 contains 17 residues. The J segment lost 2 bases and the V segment lost 3 bases, leaving 12 bases of the junction unmatched.

This clonotype was counted a few times. The chain is built from TRBV6-5 and TRBJ2-6; tentatively, D is TRBD1 or TRBD2 (5 bases each). With 7 bases removed from V and 0 bases from J, the gap between germline ends came to 13 bases. The CDR3 contains 16 residues. The V gene's germline CDR1 is MNHEY and CDR2 SVGAGI. CDR3 bases: TGTGCCAGCACCAACGAGGGGAGCTCTGGGGCCAACGTCCTGACTTTC. Its translation: CASTNEGSSGANVLTF.

This chain uses TRBV7-9 with TRBJ2-7; D possibly corresponds to TRBD1 (6 bases). Germline-derived CDR1 and CDR2 are SEHNR and FQNEAQ (reference sequence). The V end was cut by 8 bases, the J end by 0 bases, with 8 bases between. The CDR3 is 12 residues long. The CDR3 spells CASQGSSYEQYF. CDR3 in DNA: TGTGCCAGCCAGGGGAGCTCCTACGAGCAGTACTTC.

The sample holds many counts of this clonotype. The chain recombines TRBV4-1 with TRBJ2-7, with 10 bases identical to TRBD1. The CDR3 has 15 amino acids. CDR1 is MGHRA and CDR2 is YSYEKL in the germline V gene. J gave up 3 bases and V 4 bases, and 6 bases lay outside the gene matches. In DNA form, the CDR3 reads TGCGCCAGCAGCCCTGGACAGGGGGGAGACTACGAGCAGTACTTC. Translated, it gives CASSPGQGGDYEQYF.

This clonotype was detected ten times or more. The CDR3 protein is CASSPFGNQPQHF. In nucleotides, the CDR3 is TGTGCCAGCAGTCCTTTTGGGAATCAGCCCCAGCATTTT. This chain connects TRBV6-5 to TRBJ1-5; D is uncertain. Germline V gene data show CDR1 as MNHEY and CDR2 as SVGAGI. The CDR3 is made up of 13 amino acids. V lost 5 bases and J lost 4, with 9 bases in between.

This clonotype was seen a handful of times. The chain couples TRBV6-5 to TRBJ2-5; 10 bases line up with TRBD2. Trimming at V came to 6 bases and at J to 4 bases, leaving 8 bases not matched to a gene. This CDR3 has 15 residues. Germline values: CDR1 MNHEY, CDR2 SVGAGI. In DNA, the CDR3 is TGTGCCAGCAGATCTAGCGGGAGCCAGGGAGAGACCCAGTACTTC. Encoded protein: CASRSSGSQGETQYF.

The chain links TRBV6-1 to TRBJ2-5, with D hard to call. Germline CDR1 reads MNHNS; CDR2 reads SASEGT. The V and J ends lost 10 bases and 1 base respectively, with 13 bases between them. This CDR3 contains 13 residues. The DNA of the CDR3 is TGTGCCACCGGAGTGCAACCCCAAGAGACCCAGTACTTC. It encodes CATGVQPQETQYF.

A note on this clonotype: A read error is possible here, since a much larger clone lies one base away. The chain recombines TRBV3-1 with TRBJ2-1; 10 positions match TRBD2. The V gene's germline CDR1 is LGHDT and CDR2 YNNKEL (reference sequence). The CDR3 sequence is 14 residues long. Here the CDR3 DNA reads TGTGCCAGCAGCCAAAGGACTAGCGGCAATGAGCTGTTCTTC. As protein: CASSQRTSGNELFF.

This clonotype was seen repeatedly, ten times or more. The chain joins TRBV7-2 to TRBJ2-3; D perhaps matches TRBD2 (6 bases). CDR1 and CDR2 (germline): SGHTA, FQGNSA. V was cut by 5 bases and J by 6 bases, with 9 bases left in between. The CDR3 contains 12 residues. CDR3 in amino acids: CASSPSGDTQYF. The CDR3 nucleotides read TGTGCCAGCAGCCCAAGCGGGGATACGCAGTATTTT.

This clonotype was recorded at least ten times. The J gene is TRBJ2-7, the V gene TRBV20-1, with TRBD1 identical over 10 bases. The CDR3 spans 13 residues. Germline V gene lookup returns CDR1 DFQATT and CDR2 SNEGSKA (reference sequence). Unmatched junction bases numbered 6, after V lost 6 bases and J lost 4 bases. CDR3 in amino acids: CSAKGQGGYEQYF. CDR3 bases: TGCAGTGCCAAAGGACAGGGGGGGTACGAGCAGTACTTC.

This clonotype has only a few counts. V gene TRBV14 combines with J gene TRBJ2-7, with a tentative D call TRBD1 (6 bases). The CDR3 sequence is 14 residues long. From germline, CDR1 is SGHDN and CDR2 FVKESK. Trimming cost V 4 bases and J 3 bases, with 13 bases left between them. The CDR3 sequence is CASSLEGVSYEQYF. The CDR3 coding sequence is TGTGCCAGCAGCCTCGAGGGGGTCAGCTACGAGCAGTACTTC.

Many counts were recorded for this clonotype. The gene calls are TRBV28 and TRBJ1-5; no clear D. The germline gives CDR1 MDHEN, CDR2 SYDVKM. The CDR3 has 15 amino acids. V dropped 5 bases and J dropped 5 bases, with 16 bases sitting between them. CDR3 bases: TGTGCCAGCAGTCCGGCGGTTCCTGCTGATCAGCCCCAGCATTTT. This gives the protein CASSPAVPADQPQHF. Variable domain in full (rest from reference TRBV28 and TRBJ1-5): DVKVTQSSRYLVKRTGEKVFLECVQDMDHENMFWYRQDPGLGLRLIYFSYDVKMKEKGDIPEGYSVSREKKERFSLILESASTNQTSMYLCASSPAVPADQPQHFGDGTRLSIL.

This clonotype was found many times. The V and J genes are TRBV7-9 and TRBJ2-7, with 7 bases matching TRBD1. Germline V gene sequence: CDR1 SEHNR, CDR2 FQNEAQ (reference sequence). Trimming took 6 bases from V and 0 from J; bases not matched to a gene: 2. The CDR3 has 13 residues. The CDR3 is CASRGDSSYEQYF. DNA of the CDR3: TGTGCCAGCAGGGGGGACAGCTCCTACGAGCAGTACTTC.

This clonotype appeared many times. The J gene is TRBJ1-5, the V gene TRBV24-1; perhaps TRBD1 as D (6 bases). This CDR3 has 18 amino acids. Germline CDR1 is KGHDR and CDR2 is SFDVKD. Trimming took 2 bases from V and 0 from J, leaving 16 bases between them. CDR3: CATSDSTGENYSNQPQHF. For the CDR3, the DNA is TGTGCCACCAGTGATTCGACAGGCGAGAATTATAGCAATCAGCCCCAGCATTTT.

This clonotype was recorded at least ten times. The rearrangement uses TRBV21-1 and TRBJ2-7; the table's D call, TRBD1, has no DNA check behind it. TRBV21-1 is annotated as a pseudogene. The CDR3 covers 14 residues. In DNA form, the CDR3 reads TGTGCCAGCAGCAGGGGACGGAGATCCTACGAGCAGTACTTC. Its protein is CASSRGRRSYEQYF.

The V and J genes are TRBV27 and TRBJ2-3; D is unclear. V dropped 5 bases and J dropped 6 bases, with 9 bases sitting between them. Germline CDR1 reads MNHEY; CDR2 reads SMNVEV (reference sequence). This CDR3 spans 12 amino acids. CDR3: CASSTTADTQYF. The CDR3 DNA sequence: TGTGCCAGCAGTACTACCGCGGATACGCAGTATTTT.

The rearrangement joins TRBV30 to TRBJ1-5; the D is unclear. The ends were cut back, 0 bases at V and 3 bases at J, with 12 bases in the middle. This CDR3 has 15 amino acids. Germline lookup yields CDR1 GTSNPN and CDR2 SVGIG (reference sequence). The CDR3 DNA is TGTGCCTGGAGTGTACCACGCGGTCTCAATCAGCCCCAGCATTTT. Its protein is CAWSVPRGLNQPQHF.

This clonotype was detected a few times. This sequence joins TRBV20-1 and TRBJ2-2; D assignment may be TRBD1 or TRBD2 (5 bases each). V was shortened by 2 bases and J by 1 base, with 14 bases between the two germline ends. Looked up from germline, CDR1 is DFQATT and CDR2 is SNEGSKA (reference sequence). The CDR3 has 16 residues. CDR3: CSARYGDAMNTGELFF. The CDR3 nucleotides are TGCAGTGCTAGATATGGGGACGCGATGAACACCGGGGAGCTGTTTTTT.

V and J are TRBV2 and TRBJ2-7; 8 bases are shared with TRBD1. The CDR3 contains 14 residues. CDR1 SNHLY and CDR2 FYNNEI come from the germline V gene. The trim removed 4 bases at V and 3 bases at J, leaving 5 bases unmatched. The CDR3 is CASSGQGFNYEQYF. CDR3 DNA: TGTGCCAGCAGTGGACAGGGGTTTAACTACGAGCAGTACTTC. Based on the CDR3 plus reference TRBV2 and TRBJ2-7, the full variable domain is EPEVTQTPSHQVTQMGQEVILRCVPISNHLYFYWYRQILGQKVEFLVSFYNNEISEKSEIFDDQFSVERPDGSNFTLKIRSTKLEDSAMYFCASSGQGFNYEQYFGPGTRLTVT.

This clonotype was counted many times. V and J are TRBV7-6 and TRBJ1-4, with D possibly matching TRBD1 (5 bases). The germline V and J ends were trimmed by 1 base and 6 bases, with 15 bases remaining between them. Germline CDR1 reads SGHVS; CDR2 reads FNYEAQ. This CDR3 spans 16 amino acids. The DNA of the CDR3 is TGTGCCAGCAGCTTAGGGGAGGAGGGGCCCTATGAAAAACTGTTTTTT. It specifies CASSLGEEGPYEKLFF.

By share, this clonotype ranks as medium-sized. V and J are TRBV27 and TRBJ2-7; tentatively, D is TRBD2 (5 bases). Germline V gives CDR1 MNHEY, CDR2 SMNVEV (reference sequence). Trimming removed 3 bases at V and 2 bases at J, with 14 bases between. The CDR3 contains 15 residues. The CDR3 DNA reads TGTGCCAGCAGTTTCGGTACGGGAACAGCCTACGAGCAGTACTTC. It translates to CASSFGTGTAYEQYF.

The chain has TRBV11-3 and TRBJ2-3; 9 bases line up with TRBD2. The CDR3 covers 14 residues. CDR1 and CDR2 (germline): SGHNT, YENEEA. Losses at the gene ends were 4 bases for V and 4 bases for J; bases not matched to a gene: 3. The CDR3 loop is CASSSGLAADTQYF. As DNA, the CDR3 is TGTGCCAGCAGCTCGGGACTAGCCGCAGATACGCAGTATTTT. The entire variable domain, with the rest obtained from reference TRBV11-3 and TRBJ2-3, is as follows: EAGVVQSPRYKIIEKKQPVAFWCNPISGHNTLYWYLQNLGQGPELLIRYENEEAVDDSQLPKDRFSAERLKGVDSTLKIQPAELGDSAVYLCASSSGLAADTQYFGPGTRLTVL.

This clonotype came up a few times. The chain couples TRBV27 to TRBJ1-5, with D possibly TRBD1 on 5 matching bases. Trimming removed 5 bases at V and 3 bases at J, with 11 bases between. This CDR3 has 14 amino acids. Germline V lookup: CDR1 MNHEY, CDR2 SMNVEV (reference sequence). The chain's CDR3 is CASSPGHSNQPQHF. The CDR3 DNA reads as TGTGCCAGCAGTCCAGGACATTCCAATCAGCCCCAGCATTTT.

Ten or more counts support this clonotype. The chain recombines TRBV7-3 with TRBJ2-2; TRBD1 agrees at 9 bases. The CDR3 contains 14 residues. Germline-derived CDR1 and CDR2 are SGHTA and FQGTGA. The junction had 5 bases not matched to a gene; V was cut back by 6 bases and J by 6 bases. Written as DNA, the CDR3 is TGTGCCAGCAGTTCCCGGACAGGGGCCGGGGAGCTGTTTTTT. Protein sequence: CASSSRTGAGELFF.

The V gene is TRBV12-3 or TRBV12-4, the J gene TRBJ2-7; 10 nucleotides agree with TRBD1. The V segment lost 5 bases and the J segment 5 bases; nucleotides outside the gene matches: 9. The CDR3 has 15 residues. The CDR3 protein is CASSPAGTGVHEQYF. For the CDR3, the DNA is TGTGCCAGCAGTCCCGCCGGGACAGGGGTCCACGAGCAGTACTTC.

This clonotype was observed at least ten times. The V and J genes are TRBV6-2 or TRBV6-3 and TRBJ2-7; D may be TRBD1 or TRBD2 (5 bases each). Germline CDR1 is MNHEY and CDR2 is SVGEGT. The CDR3 has 15 residues. V shed 4 bases and J shed 4 bases, with 17 bases lying between them. The CDR3 nucleotides are TGTGCCAGCAGTTCCCCCGGGACGGCAACTTACGAGCAGTACTTC. Its translation: CASSSPGTATYEQYF.

In its sample, this clonotype was seen many times. The junction and the germline gene differ at one end; a read error may be behind it. The rearrangement links TRBV30 to TRBJ1-3, with no clear D. The germline V gene has CDR1 GTSNPN and CDR2 SVGIG (reference sequence). The CDR3 extends over 13 amino acids. Written as DNA, the CDR3 is TGTGCCTGGGAAAGCGGCTCTCGAAACACCATATATTTT. Its protein product is CAWESGSRNTIYF.